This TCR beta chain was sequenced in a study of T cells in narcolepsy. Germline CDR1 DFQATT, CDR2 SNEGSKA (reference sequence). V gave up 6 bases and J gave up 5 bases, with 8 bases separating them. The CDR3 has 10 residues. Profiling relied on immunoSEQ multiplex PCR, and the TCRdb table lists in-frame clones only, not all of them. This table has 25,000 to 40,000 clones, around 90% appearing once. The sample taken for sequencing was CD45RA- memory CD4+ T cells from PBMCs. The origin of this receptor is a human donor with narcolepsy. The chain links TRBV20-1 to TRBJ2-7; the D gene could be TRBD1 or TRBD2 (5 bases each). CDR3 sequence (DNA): TGCAGTGCCCGGGACGACGAGCAGTACTTC. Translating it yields CSARDDEQYF.